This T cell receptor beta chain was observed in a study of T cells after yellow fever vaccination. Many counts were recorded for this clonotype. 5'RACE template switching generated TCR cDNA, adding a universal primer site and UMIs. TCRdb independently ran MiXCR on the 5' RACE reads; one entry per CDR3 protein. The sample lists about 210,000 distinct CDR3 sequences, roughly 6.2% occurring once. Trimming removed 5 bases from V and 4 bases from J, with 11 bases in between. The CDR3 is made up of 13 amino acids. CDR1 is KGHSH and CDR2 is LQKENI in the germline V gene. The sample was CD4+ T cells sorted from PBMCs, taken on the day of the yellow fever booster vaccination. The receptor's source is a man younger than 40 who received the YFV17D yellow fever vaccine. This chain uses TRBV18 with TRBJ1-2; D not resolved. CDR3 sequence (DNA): TGTGCCAGCTCATCCGGACGGGGCTATGGCTACACCTTC. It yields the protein CASSSGRGYGYTF.